This T cell receptor (beta chain) stems from a study of patients and donors after allogeneic stem cell transplantation. Each CDR3 protein gets one entry after TCRdb re-called the RT-PCR reads with MiXCR. The sample holds roughly 200,000 distinct CDR3 sequences; around two fifths are singletons and the top ten take around 35%. This clonotype was counted between two and nine times. From germline, CDR1 is MNHNS and CDR2 SASEGT. Trimming pared 6 bases from V and 1 base from J, leaving 7 bases between. The CDR3 sequence is 13 residues long. The V and J genes are TRBV6-1 and TRBJ1-3; D is unclear. What was sequenced was blood, either unsorted or a sorted T cell fraction (not recorded which). The TCR originated in a human donor who was either an allogeneic HSCT recipient or a stem cell or donor lymphocyte infusion donor (not recorded which). It is not recorded whose cells these are; they may come from a transplant donor. CDR3 sequence (DNA): TGTGCCAGCAGGGCTGCGTCTGGAAACACCATATATTTT. Its protein is CASRAASGNTIYF.